A single sample is the source of the 26 T cell receptor beta chains below, sequenced in a study of human T cells and chemical hapten exposure. Noted time point: patch test 2, 6 weeks after DPC sensitization. The treatment: therapeutic diphenylcyclopropenone sensitization with weekly scalp DPC. From the RACE reads, TCRdb called clonotypes with MiXCR, one entry per CDR3 protein. The profile shows tens of thousands of distinct CDR3 sequences, 6.5% to 10% of them singletons. Sample: whole blood, taken in connection with sensitization to the hapten diphenylcyclopropenone (DPC). These receptors were taken from a woman in her forties or fifties with alopecia areata. Some clones in this sample may be carry-over from other donors' samples.

There are a few counts of this clonotype. The chain joins TRBV5-8 to TRBJ2-7; D is possibly TRBD1 (5 bases). Trimming removed 3 bases from V and 0 bases from J, with 10 bases in between. Germline lookup yields CDR1 SGHTS and CDR2 YDEGEE. CDR3 length: 14 residues. The CDR3: CASSSTVISYEQYF. The CDR3 bases are TGTGCCAGCAGCTCGACAGTGATCTCCTACGAGCAGTACTTC.

Ten or more counts support this clonotype. The rearrangement uses TRBV18 and TRBJ1-1; D might be TRBD1 (5 bases). Trimming took off 3 bases at V and 5 bases at J, with 13 bases between the two ends. Per the germline V gene, CDR1 is KGHSH and CDR2 is LQKENI. CDR3 length equals 14 residues. This chain's CDR3 is CASSPVGQFTEAFF. The CDR3 DNA is TGTGCCAGCTCACCGGTCGGACAATTTACTGAAGCTTTCTTT.

The genes are TRBV29-1 and TRBJ2-7; D is possibly TRBD2 (6 bases). The CDR3 runs 11 residues. V lost 3 bases and J 6 bases, leaving 9 bases between the germline ends. The germline gives CDR1 SQVTM, CDR2 ANQGSEA. The CDR3 DNA reads TGCAGCGTTGATTTGGGGGGCGAGCAGTACTTC. Translation: CSVDLGGEQYF.

The chain has TRBV5-1 and TRBJ1-1; D gene ambiguous. V dropped 3 bases and J dropped 4 bases, with 16 bases sitting between them. Germline assignment: CDR1 SGHRS and CDR2 YFSETQ. The CDR3 loop spans 15 amino acids. The CDR3 reads CASSSPNTWGTEAFF. CDR3 sequence (DNA): TGCGCCAGCAGCTCGCCTAACACCTGGGGCACTGAAGCTTTCTTT.

This clonotype was seen only a few times. The gene calls are TRBV7-2 and TRBJ2-7, with a possible D match to TRBD2 (6 bases). This CDR3 comprises 14 residues. The ends were cut back, 4 bases at V and 0 bases at J, with 10 bases in the middle. CDR1 and CDR2 (germline): SGHTA, FQGNSA. CDR3 protein: CASSWGAGSYEQYF. DNA for the CDR3: TGTGCCAGCAGCTGGGGAGCGGGCTCCTACGAGCAGTACTTC.

Comment on this clonotype: A read error is possible here, since a much larger clone lies one base away. The rearrangement links TRBV2 to TRBJ1-5; no clear D. Germline loops: CDR1 SNHLY, CDR2 FYNNEI. Between the trimmed V and J ends, which lost 5 bases and 6 bases, there was a span of 14 bases. The CDR3 is made up of 14 amino acids. DNA for the CDR3: TGTGCCAGCAGTATTTCGGAGTGGGGTCAGCCCCAGCATTTT. It encodes CASSISEWGQPQHF.

The table lists this clonotype with many counts. This chain uses TRBV3-1 with TRBJ1-3; maybe TRBD1 (5 bases). V lost 0 bases to trimming and J lost 2 bases, with 14 bases between them. CDR1 and CDR2 (germline): LGHDT, YNNKEL (reference sequence). The CDR3 consists of 17 residues. CDR3: CASSQEERGQTGNTIYF. In DNA form, the CDR3 reads TGTGCCAGCAGCCAAGAGGAGCGCGGACAAACTGGAAACACCATATATTTT.

The chain is built from TRBV28 and TRBJ1-2, with TRBD1 matching over 9 bases. Germline-derived CDR1 and CDR2 are MDHEN and SYDVKM. V shed 10 bases and J 7 bases; nucleotides not matched to a gene: 7. This CDR3 contains 12 residues. In DNA, the CDR3 is TGTGCCACCGGGGGGACAGGGACTGGCTACACCTTC. This gives the protein CATGGTGTGYTF.

The sample holds many counts of this clonotype. The V call is TRBV29-1, the J call TRBJ2-7, with 11 bases that match TRBD2. J was trimmed by 2 bases and V by 4 bases; bases with no gene match: 4. This CDR3 contains 14 residues. Germline CDR1 is SQVTM and CDR2 is ANQGSEA. For the CDR3, the DNA is TGCAGCGTTGTCGGGACTAGCGGAACCTACGAGCAGTACTTC. It specifies CSVVGTSGTYEQYF.

This clonotype was counted only a few times. The chain couples TRBV29-1 to TRBJ2-7; tentatively, D is TRBD2 (7 bases). This CDR3 region has 18 residues. Germline V gives CDR1 SQVTM, CDR2 ANQGSEA. V was clipped by 0 bases and J by 0 bases, with 21 bases between them. For the CDR3, the DNA is TGCAGCGTTGAAGAAGGAGGGGGGCCTAGCGGCCACTCCTACGAGCAGTACTTC. Amino acid sequence: CSVEEGGGPSGHSYEQYF.

This clonotype has a count of ten or more. The chain couples TRBV29-1 to TRBJ1-2; D remains unclear. This CDR3 has 11 residues. Germline CDR1 and CDR2: SQVTM and ANQGSEA. V gave up 7 bases and J gave up 13 bases, with 19 bases separating them. In DNA, the CDR3 is TGCAGCGCAACAAAGGCGGTCAAGTTCACCTTC. It encodes CSATKAVKFTF.

This clonotype was detected many times. The chain is built from TRBV29-1 and TRBJ1-5; 7 bases map to TRBD1. V was clipped by 5 bases and J by 3 bases; unmatched bases: 10. CDR1 is SQVTM and CDR2 is ANQGSEA in the germline V gene. The CDR3 covers 15 residues. Here the CDR3 DNA reads TGCAGCGTTAAGGCTGGGACAGCTTACAATCAGCCCCAGCATTTT. As protein: CSVKAGTAYNQPQHF.

This clonotype came up a few times. The rearrangement uses TRBV5-1 and TRBJ2-1, with a weak D call TRBD2 (5 bases). The germline V gene has CDR1 SGHRS and CDR2 YFSETQ. V lost 4 bases, J lost 4 bases, and 6 bases lay in between. The CDR3 extends over 12 amino acids. CDR3 nucleotide sequence: TGCGCCAGCAGCAGAGGGTACAATGAGCAGTTCTTC. Translation: CASSRGYNEQFF.

The gene calls are TRBV27 and TRBJ2-4; D is uncertain. The germline V gene has CDR1 MNHEY and CDR2 SMNVEV (reference sequence). V lost 4 bases and J 7 bases, leaving 11 bases between the germline ends. The CDR3 runs 13 residues. The CDR3 here is CASSSTGPNIQYF. The CDR3 DNA reads TGTGCCAGCAGTTCAACCGGGCCGAACATTCAGTACTTC.

The rearrangement uses TRBV20-1 and TRBJ1-4; the match to TRBD1 covers 8 bases. CDR3 length: 14 residues. With V trimmed by 3 bases and J by 5 bases, 5 bases remained unmatched. Germline V gene sequence: CDR1 DFQATT, CDR2 SNEGSKA (reference sequence). DNA of the CDR3: TGCAGTGCTAGTCGTGGGACAGGCAATGAAAAACTGTTTTTT. It specifies CSASRGTGNEKLFF.

The chain carries TRBV29-1 and TRBJ2-7, with D perhaps TRBD1 or TRBD2 (6 bases each). Germline CDR1 is SQVTM and CDR2 is ANQGSEA. Trimming took off 0 bases at V and 6 bases at J, with 15 bases between the two ends. The CDR3 extends over 14 amino acids. The chain's CDR3 is CSVEDPGALAEQYF. The CDR3 DNA reads as TGCAGCGTTGAAGACCCGGGGGCGCTGGCCGAGCAGTACTTC.

CDR3 residues: CASSPRVTDTEAFF. The CDR3 DNA reads as TGCGCCAGCTCTCCGAGGGTAACCGACACTGAAGCTTTCTTT. The chain uses TRBV5-1 and TRBJ1-1; no firm D call. The germline V and J ends were trimmed by 7 bases and 3 bases, with 16 bases remaining between them. This CDR3 is 14 amino acids long. CDR1 and CDR2 from the germline V gene are SGHRS and YFSETQ.

The rearrangement links TRBV20-1 to TRBJ2-7; D tentatively fits TRBD1 or TRBD2 (5 bases each). The CDR3 is 16 residues long. Trimming left V 4 bases short and J 2 bases short, with 21 bases between. Germline loops: CDR1 DFQATT, CDR2 SNEGSKA (reference sequence). The CDR3, as DNA: TGCAGTGCTAACCGAAACGAGGGGATCGAAACCTACGAGCAGTACTTC. Translating it yields CSANRNEGIETYEQYF.

The table lists this clonotype with a few counts. The chain couples TRBV29-1 to TRBJ2-3; 8 bases are a match to TRBD1. This CDR3 spans 15 amino acids. Germline trimming cut 0 bases from V and 8 bases from J; bases unmatched to any gene: 10. CDR1 and CDR2 (germline): SQVTM, ANQGSEA. CDR3 nucleotides: TGCAGCGTTGAAGATGGGGACAGGCTTCTGGGTACGCAGTATTTT. The encoded protein is CSVEDGDRLLGTQYF.

This clonotype has more than one count but fewer than ten. The chain couples TRBV27 to TRBJ1-2; TRBD1 is a possible D gene (6 bases). V was shortened by 3 bases and J by 2 bases, with 10 bases between the two germline ends. The CDR3 loop spans 14 amino acids. Germline V lookup: CDR1 MNHEY, CDR2 SMNVEV (reference sequence). In nucleotides, the CDR3 is TGTGCCAGCAGTTTTCGACAGGCGAACTATGGCTACACCTTC. It codes for CASSFRQANYGYTF.

The chain combines TRBV28 with TRBJ1-1; D is unresolved. The germline V gene has CDR1 MDHEN and CDR2 SYDVKM. The CDR3 contains 15 residues. V was pared by 1 base and J by 11 bases, with 20 bases between. In DNA form, the CDR3 reads TGTGCCAGCAGTTTATCCTTCCCCCCGAGGGTGAGTGCTTTCTTT. The encoded protein is CASSLSFPPRVSAFF.

The chain couples TRBV6-6 to TRBJ2-7; possibly TRBD1 for D (5 bases). Between the trimmed V and J ends, which lost 4 bases and 3 bases, there was a span of 22 bases. Germline V gene lookup returns CDR1 MNHNY and CDR2 SVGAGI (reference sequence). The CDR3 spans 17 residues. In DNA, the CDR3 is TGTGCCAGCAGTTCCACCCGTGGTCAGGGATCCTTCTACGAGCAGTACTTC. Protein: CASSSTRGQGSFYEQYF.

This clonotype has a handful of counts. The CDR3 DNA reads TGTGCCAGCAGCCAAGCCAGGACAGGGGTCGCAGATACGCAGTATTTT. It yields the protein CASSQARTGVADTQYF. This rearrangement joins TRBV4-2 to TRBJ2-3; 9 bases line up with TRBD1. Per germline, CDR1 LGHNA and CDR2 YNFKEQ. V shed 1 base and J 4 bases; nucleotides not matched to a gene: 6. This CDR3 is 16 amino acids long.

This clonotype occurred many times. The V gene is TRBV19, the J gene TRBJ1-5, with D uncertain. The germline V gene encodes CDR1 LNHDA and CDR2 SQIVND (reference sequence). The CDR3 has 12 residues. Trimming removed 5 bases from V and 4 bases from J, with 6 bases in between. CDR3 sequence: CASSGGNQPQHF. Here the CDR3 DNA reads TGTGCCAGTAGTGGAGGGAATCAGCCCCAGCATTTT.

This clonotype has just a few counts. The chain recombines TRBV20-1 with TRBJ1-4; TRBD1 is a possible D gene (5 bases). CDR3 size: 13 residues. The germline V gene encodes CDR1 DFQATT and CDR2 SNEGSKA (reference sequence). DNA of the CDR3: TGCGGGGGGACCGGAGACGTTAATGAAAAACTGTTTTTT. Its protein is CGGTGDVNEKLFF.

This clonotype was observed a few times. The chain employs TRBV11-2 and TRBJ2-7; D gene unclear. V shed 4 bases and J shed 6 bases, with 10 bases lying between them. Germline lookup yields CDR1 SGHAT and CDR2 FQNNGV. The CDR3 contains 12 residues. Here the CDR3 DNA reads TGTGCCAGCAGCTCCGCCGTGGGCGAGCAGTACTTC. It is translated as CASSSAVGEQYF.